Included here is one T cell receptor (beta chain) sequence, with context. Its antigen is unidentified. This CDR3 comprises 12 residues. V lost 4 bases and J lost 6, with 7 bases in between. The germline gives CDR1 SGHTA, CDR2 FQGNSA. Separate from the roughly 730-subject first cohort, the roughly 110-subject validation cohort was the one that the donors belonged to. This record comes from a study of cytomegalovirus exposure and HLA in healthy donors. Study results and limitations: A list of about 160 TCR beta chains associated with cytomegalovirus was given. High specificity and sensitivity for cytomegalovirus status were reported for the classifier. Specific recognition of CMV antigens was confirmed in vitro for three chains (all CMV-associated).

Profiled with immunoSEQ multiplex PCR; TCRdb holds only in-frame clones, not every one. Among about 200,000 clones listed, around 87% were seen once. This sequence joins TRBV7-2 and TRBJ1-5; no firm D call. The source is a woman aged 18-35 years in good health and CMV-seropositive. Input material: PBMCs. The CDR3 protein is CASSSRSQPQHF. The CDR3 nucleotides read TGTGCCAGCAGCTCCAGAAGTCAGCCCCAGCATTTT. Using reference TRBV7-2 and TRBJ1-5 for the parts outside the CDR3, the full variable domain is GAGVSQSPSNKVTEKGKDVELRCDPISGHTALYWYRQSLGQGLEFLIYFQGNSAPDKSGLPSDRFSAERTGGSVSTLTIQRTQQEDSAVYLCASSSRSQPQHFGDGTRLSIL.